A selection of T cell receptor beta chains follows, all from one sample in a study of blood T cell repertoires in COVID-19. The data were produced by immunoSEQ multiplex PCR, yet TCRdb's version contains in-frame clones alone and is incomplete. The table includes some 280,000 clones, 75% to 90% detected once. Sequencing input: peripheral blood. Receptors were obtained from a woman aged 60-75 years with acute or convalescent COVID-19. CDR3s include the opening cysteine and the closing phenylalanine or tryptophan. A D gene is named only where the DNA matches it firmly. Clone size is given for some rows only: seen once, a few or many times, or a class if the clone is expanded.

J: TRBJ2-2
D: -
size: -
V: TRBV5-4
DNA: TGTGCCAGCAGCTTCGTGAACACCGGGGAGCTGTTTTTT
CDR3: CASSFVNTGELFF

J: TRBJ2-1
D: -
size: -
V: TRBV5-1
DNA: TGCGCCAGTACATCGCTCTCCAACAATGAGCAGTTCTTC
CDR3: CASTSLSNNEQFF

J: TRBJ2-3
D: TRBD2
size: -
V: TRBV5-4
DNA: TGTGCCAGCAGCCTCCGGCTAGCGGTGAGCACAGATACGCAGTATTTT
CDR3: CASSLRLAVSTDTQYF

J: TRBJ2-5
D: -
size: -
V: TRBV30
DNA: TGTGCCTGGAGTGTAATGGCGGGAACCATGGGCCAGTACTTC
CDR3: CAWSVMAGTMGQYF

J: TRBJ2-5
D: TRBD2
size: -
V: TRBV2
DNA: TGTGCCAGCAAGACCGGGACTAGCGGACAAGAGACCCAGTACTTC
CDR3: CASKTGTSGQETQYF

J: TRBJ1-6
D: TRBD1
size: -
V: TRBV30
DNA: TGTGCCTGGGGACAGGCCTATAATTCACCCCTCCACTTT
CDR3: CAWGQAYNSPLHF

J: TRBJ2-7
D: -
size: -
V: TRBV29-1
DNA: TGCAGCTTCCAGGACAACTCCTACGAGCAGTACTTC
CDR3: CSFQDNSYEQYF

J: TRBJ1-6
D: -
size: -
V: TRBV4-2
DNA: TGTGCCAGCAGCCAAGTCTCACAGCCCAATTCACCCCTCCACTTT
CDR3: CASSQVSQPNSPLHF

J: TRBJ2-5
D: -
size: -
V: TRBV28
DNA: TGTGCCAGCAGTTTAACCGGGGTGCGGGGAGAGACCCAGTACTTC
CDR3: CASSLTGVRGETQYF

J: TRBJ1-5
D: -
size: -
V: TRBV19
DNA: TGTGCCAGTAGGGGAGTGGGAGGGGCTTGGCAGCCCCAGCATTTT
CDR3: CASRGVGGAWQPQHF

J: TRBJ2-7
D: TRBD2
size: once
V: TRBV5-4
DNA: TGTGCCAGCAGCTTGGTTCGAGCGGGGGGCGACGAGCAGTACTTC
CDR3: CASSLVRAGGDEQYF

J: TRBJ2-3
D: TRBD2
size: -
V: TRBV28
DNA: TGTGCCAGCAGGCTAGCGGGGGCCACAGATACGCAGTATTTT
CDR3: CASRLAGATDTQYF

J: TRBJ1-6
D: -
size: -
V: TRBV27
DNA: TGTGCCAGCAGGGCACAGGGTTTCTCCTATAATTCACCCCTCCACTTT
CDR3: CASRAQGFSYNSPLHF

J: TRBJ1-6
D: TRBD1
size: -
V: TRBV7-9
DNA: TGTGCCAGCAGCTCCGGACAGGGAAACTCACCCCTCCACTTT
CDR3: CASSSGQGNSPLHF

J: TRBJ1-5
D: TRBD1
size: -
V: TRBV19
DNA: TGTGCCAGTAGTAAGACAGGGGGCAGTAATCAGCCCCAGCATTTT
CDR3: CASSKTGGSNQPQHF

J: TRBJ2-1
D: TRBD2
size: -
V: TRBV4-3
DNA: TGCGCCAGCAGCCACTTTCTTAGCGGGAGCCGGCAGGGGCAGTTCTTC
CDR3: CASSHFLSGSRQGQFF

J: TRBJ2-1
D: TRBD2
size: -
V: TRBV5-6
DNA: TGTGCCAGCAGCCTGGAACCTTTATTGGGCGGGAGTGGGTATGAGCAGTTCTTC
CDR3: CASSLEPLLGGSGYEQFF

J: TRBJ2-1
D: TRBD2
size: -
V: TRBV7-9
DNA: TGTGCCAGCAGCTTAGTTGGGACTAGCGGGAGGGCCAGAAATGAGCAGTTCTTC
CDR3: CASSLVGTSGRARNEQFF

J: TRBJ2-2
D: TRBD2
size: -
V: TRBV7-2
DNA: TGTGCCAGCAGCGGGTTCGGGCTAGCGGGTTACACCGGGGAGCTGTTTTTT
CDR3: CASSGFGLAGYTGELFF

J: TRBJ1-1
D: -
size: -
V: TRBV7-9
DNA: TGTGCCAGCAGCTTGTCATCGGGTGGCGCTTTCTTT
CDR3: CASSLSSGGAFF

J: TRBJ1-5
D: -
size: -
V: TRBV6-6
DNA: TGTGCCAGCACCTACAGGGCAAACAATCAGCCCCAGCATTTT
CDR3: CASTYRANNQPQHF

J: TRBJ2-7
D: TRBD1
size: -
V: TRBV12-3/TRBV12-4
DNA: TGTGCCAGCAGCCACAGGGGATGGTACGAGCAGTACTTC
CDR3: CASSHRGWYEQYF

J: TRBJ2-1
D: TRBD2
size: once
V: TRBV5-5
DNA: TGTGCCAGCAGCACTGGGACTAGCTGGAATGAGCAGTTCTTC
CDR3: CASSTGTSWNEQFF

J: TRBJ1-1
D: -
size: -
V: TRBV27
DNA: TGTGCCAGCAGCAATATTTGGGGCAGGAACACTGAAGCTTTCTTT
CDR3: CASSNIWGRNTEAFF

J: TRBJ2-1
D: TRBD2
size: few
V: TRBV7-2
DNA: TGTGCCAGCAGCTTGGGACTAGCCCGAGAGCAGTTCTTC
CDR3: CASSLGLAREQFF

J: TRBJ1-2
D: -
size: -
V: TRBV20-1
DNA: TGCAGTGCTAGACAGGGCCGCGGCTACACCTTC
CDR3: CSARQGRGYTF

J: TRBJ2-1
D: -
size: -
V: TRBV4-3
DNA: TGCGCCAGCAGCCAAGTCGGGATGGACTACAATGAGCAGTTCTTC
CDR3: CASSQVGMDYNEQFF

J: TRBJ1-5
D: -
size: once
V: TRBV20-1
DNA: TGCAGTGCTAGTCGTAGCAATCAGCCCCAGCATTTT
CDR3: CSASRSNQPQHF

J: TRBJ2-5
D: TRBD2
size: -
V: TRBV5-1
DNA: TGCGCCAGCAGCGGGGACTCGCGGGGGGGCCTTTTACCAGAGACCCAGTACTTC
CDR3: CASSGDSRGGLLPETQYF

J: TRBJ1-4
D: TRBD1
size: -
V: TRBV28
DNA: TGTGCCAGCAGGGTCCCGGGACAGGGGGCAAGTGAAAAACTGTTTTTT
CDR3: CASRVPGQGASEKLFF

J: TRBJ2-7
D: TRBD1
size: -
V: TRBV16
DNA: TGTGCCAGCAGCCCCCGGGACAGACCAAGCTCCTACGAGCAGTACTTC
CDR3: CASSPRDRPSSYEQYF

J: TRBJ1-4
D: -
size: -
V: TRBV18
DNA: TGTGCCAGCTCACCACGTCAGGGCACAACTAATGAAAAACTGTTTTTT
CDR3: CASSPRQGTTNEKLFF

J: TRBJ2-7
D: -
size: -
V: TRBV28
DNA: TGTGCCAGCAGCCCCGGACCGGGAGAGCAGTACTTC
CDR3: CASSPGPGEQYF

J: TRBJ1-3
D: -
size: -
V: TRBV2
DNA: TGTGCCAGCGGCTTACAGGGAACGTTCGCTGGAAACACCATATATTTT
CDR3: CASGLQGTFAGNTIYF

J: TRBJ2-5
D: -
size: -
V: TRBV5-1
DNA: TGCGCCAGCAGCTTTCGGGAATGGGGAGAGACCCAGTACTTC
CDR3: CASSFREWGETQYF

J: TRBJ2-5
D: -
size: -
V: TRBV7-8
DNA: TGTGCCAGCAGCTTTCGGCTAGCGCAAGAGACCCAGTACTTC
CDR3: CASSFRLAQETQYF

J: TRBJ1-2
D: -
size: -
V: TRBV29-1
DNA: TGCAGCGTTGCCCATGGTTTTATACCCCGGCGGGAGAGAAACTATGGCTACACCTTC
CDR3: CSVAHGFIPRRERNYGYTF

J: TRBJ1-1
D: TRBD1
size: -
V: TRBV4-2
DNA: TGTGCCAGCAGTCTATCAGGGGGCACTGAAGCTTTCTTT
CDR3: CASSLSGGTEAFF

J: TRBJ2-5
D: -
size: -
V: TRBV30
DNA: TGTGCCTGGAAGACAGGTGGGACCCAGTACTTC
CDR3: CAWKTGGTQYF

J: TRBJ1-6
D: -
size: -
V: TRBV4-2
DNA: TGTGCCAGCAGCCAAGGGGCAGAGAATTCACCCCTCCACTTT
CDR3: CASSQGAENSPLHF

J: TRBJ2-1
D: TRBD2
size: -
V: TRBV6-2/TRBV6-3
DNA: TGTGCCAGCATCCCAGCGGGGTCCTACAATGAGCAGTTCTTC
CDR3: CASIPAGSYNEQFF

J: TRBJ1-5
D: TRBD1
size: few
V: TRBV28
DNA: TGTGCCAGCAGTTTAAGCGGCAGGGGGCAACAGCCCCAGCATTTT
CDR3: CASSLSGRGQQPQHF

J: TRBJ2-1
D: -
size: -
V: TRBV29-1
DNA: TGCAGCGTTGATTGGGCCCAGGATCCGACCTGGGAGCAGTTCTTC
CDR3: CSVDWAQDPTWEQFF

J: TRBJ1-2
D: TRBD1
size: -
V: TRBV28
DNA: TGTGCCAGCACGGGACAGGGGGCATACGGCTATGGCTACACCTTC
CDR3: CASTGQGAYGYGYTF

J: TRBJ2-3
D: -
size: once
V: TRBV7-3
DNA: TGTGCCAGCAGCTTAGGCCCCGTCGTGGATACGCAGTATTTT
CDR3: CASSLGPVVDTQYF

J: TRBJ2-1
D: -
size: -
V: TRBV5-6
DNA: TGTGCCAGCAGCTTGCTGAGTGAGCAGTTCTTC
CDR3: CASSLLSEQFF